This TCR beta chain originates from a study of OX40 agonist ivuxolimab in advanced cancers. On the study more broadly: Given to patients was ivuxolimab, an agonistic anti-OX40 (CD134) antibody. Three patients got partial responses; one had hepatocellular carcinoma and two had cutaneous melanoma. Findings of the study overall: It was also the case that some nonresponders had low normalized T-cell clonal expansion.

Between the trimmed V and J ends, which lost 5 bases and 2 bases, there was a span of 13 bases. Germline V CDR1 and CDR2: GTSNPN, SVGIG (reference sequence). The CDR3 covers 14 residues. Blood draws occurred at baseline, cycle 4 day 1, and cycle 7 day 1. With regard to this clone: Its antigen is not identified.

Sequenced by immunoSEQ multiplex PCR; TCRdb stores in-frame clones only, minus some. Here the sample spans around 79,000 clones, around nine tenths being singletons. V gene TRBV30 combines with J gene TRBJ2-1; D remains unclear. This receptor was identified in an adult with an advanced solid tumor such as melanoma, head and neck, liver or kidney cancer. Sample: CD4+ or CD8+ T cells sorted from blood, taken in a trial of the OX40 agonist ivuxolimab. CDR3 sequence reads: CAWDNRNTYNEQFF. The CDR3 DNA reads as TGTGCCTGGGACAATCGAAATACCTACAATGAGCAGTTCTTC.